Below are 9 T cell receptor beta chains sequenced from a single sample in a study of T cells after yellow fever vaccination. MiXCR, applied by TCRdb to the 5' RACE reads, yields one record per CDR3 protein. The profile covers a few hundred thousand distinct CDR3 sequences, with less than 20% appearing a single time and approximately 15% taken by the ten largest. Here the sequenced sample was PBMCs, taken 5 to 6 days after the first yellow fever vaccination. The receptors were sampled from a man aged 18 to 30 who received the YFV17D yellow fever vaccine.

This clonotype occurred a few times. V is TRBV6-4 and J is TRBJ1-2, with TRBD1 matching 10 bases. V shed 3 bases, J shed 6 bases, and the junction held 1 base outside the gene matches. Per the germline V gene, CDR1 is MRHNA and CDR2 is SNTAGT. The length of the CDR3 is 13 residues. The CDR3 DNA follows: TGTGCCAGCAGTGAGACAGGGGGCGATGGCTACACCTTC. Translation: CASSETGGDGYTF.

Written as DNA, the CDR3 is TGTGCCAGCAGCCAAGAAGACGTCCTTAATGAAAAACTGTTTTTT. It translates to CASSQEDVLNEKLFF. V is TRBV3-1 and J is TRBJ1-4, with unresolved D. This CDR3 comprises 15 residues. Germline lookup yields CDR1 LGHDT and CDR2 YNNKEL (reference sequence). V lost 0 bases, J lost 4 bases, and 9 bases lay in between.

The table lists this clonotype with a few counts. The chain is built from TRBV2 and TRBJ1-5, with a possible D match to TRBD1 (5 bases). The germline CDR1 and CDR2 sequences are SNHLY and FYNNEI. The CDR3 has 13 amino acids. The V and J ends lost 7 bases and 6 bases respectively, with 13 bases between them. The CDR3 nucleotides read TGTGCCAGCACCGGATTTGGGGCTCAGCCCCAGCATTTT. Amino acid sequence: CASTGFGAQPQHF.

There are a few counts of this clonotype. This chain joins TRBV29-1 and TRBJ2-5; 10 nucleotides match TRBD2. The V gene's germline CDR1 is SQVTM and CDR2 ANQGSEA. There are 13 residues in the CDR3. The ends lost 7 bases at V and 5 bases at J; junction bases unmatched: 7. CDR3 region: CSARTSGRETQYF. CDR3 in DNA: TGCAGCGCCCGGACTAGCGGTCGGGAGACCCAGTACTTC. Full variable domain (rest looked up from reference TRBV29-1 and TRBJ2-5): SAVISQKPSRDICQRGTSLTIQCQVDSQVTMMFWYRQQPGQSLTLIATANQGSEATYESGFVIDKFPISRPNLTFSTLTVSNMSPEDSSIYLCSARTSGRETQYFGPGTRLLVL.

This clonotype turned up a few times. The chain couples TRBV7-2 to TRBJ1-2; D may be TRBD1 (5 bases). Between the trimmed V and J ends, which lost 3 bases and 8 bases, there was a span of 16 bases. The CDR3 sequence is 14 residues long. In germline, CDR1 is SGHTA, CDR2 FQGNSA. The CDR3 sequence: CASSFLVEGRGYTF. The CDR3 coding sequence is TGTGCCAGCAGCTTTCTGGTAGAGGGACGGGGCTACACCTTC.

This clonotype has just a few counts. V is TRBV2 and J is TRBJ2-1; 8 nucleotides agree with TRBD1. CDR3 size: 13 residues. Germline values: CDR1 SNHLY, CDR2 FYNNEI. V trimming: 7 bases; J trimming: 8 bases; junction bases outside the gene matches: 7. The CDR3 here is CASTMDRADEQFF. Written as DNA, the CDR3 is TGTGCCAGCACTATGGACAGGGCGGATGAGCAGTTCTTC.

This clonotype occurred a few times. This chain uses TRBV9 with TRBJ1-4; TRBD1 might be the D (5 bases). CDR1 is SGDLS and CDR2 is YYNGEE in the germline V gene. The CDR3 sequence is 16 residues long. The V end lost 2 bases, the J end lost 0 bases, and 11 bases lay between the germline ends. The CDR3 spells CASSVGTIATNEKLFF. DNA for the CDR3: TGTGCCAGCAGCGTGGGGACTATAGCAACTAATGAAAAACTGTTTTTT.

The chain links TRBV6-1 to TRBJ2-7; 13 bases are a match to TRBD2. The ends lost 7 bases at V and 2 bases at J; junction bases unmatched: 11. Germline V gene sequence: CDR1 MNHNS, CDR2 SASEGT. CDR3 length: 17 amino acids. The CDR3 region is CASTWRTSGGRAYEQYF. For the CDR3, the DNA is TGTGCCAGCACCTGGCGGACTAGCGGGGGCCGGGCCTACGAGCAGTACTTC.

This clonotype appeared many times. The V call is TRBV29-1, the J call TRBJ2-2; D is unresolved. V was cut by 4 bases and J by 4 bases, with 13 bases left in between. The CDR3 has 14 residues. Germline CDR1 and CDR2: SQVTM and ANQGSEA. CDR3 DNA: TGCAGCGTTGTGGAGCGCCGGAGCACCGGGGAGCTGTTTTTT. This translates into CSVVERRSTGELFF.